The 6 T cell receptor beta chains below were found in one sample sequenced in a study of control samples from healthy donors and cancer patients. Method: immunoSEQ multiplex PCR; TCRdb's copy keeps in-frame clones and lacks some. The sample lists under 150,000 clones, less than 90% occurring once. The sample comprised blood. The receptors stem from a young woman in good health.

V usage is TRBV19 and J usage is TRBJ1-2; D gene uncertain. Germline CDR1 reads LNHDA; CDR2 reads SQIVND (reference sequence). Between the trimmed V and J ends, which lost 4 bases and 2 bases, there was a span of 8 bases. The CDR3 length is 13 residues. CDR3 in amino acids: CASSRTGNYGYTF. The CDR3 DNA reads TGTGCCAGTAGTAGAACTGGAAACTATGGCTACACCTTC.

V and J are TRBV18 and TRBJ1-4; D is uncertain. Germline V gene lookup returns CDR1 KGHSH and CDR2 LQKENI. This CDR3 comprises 15 residues. Trimming removed 0 bases from V and 5 bases from J, with 10 bases in between. The CDR3 spells CASSPPGRANEKLFF. CDR3 DNA sequence: TGTGCCAGCTCACCACCGGGTAGGGCAAATGAAAAACTGTTTTTT.

This sequence joins TRBV29-1 and TRBJ1-1; no firm D call. The CDR3 has 12 amino acids. From germline, CDR1 is SQVTM and CDR2 ANQGSEA. Trimming took 7 bases from V and 2 from J, leaving 11 bases between them. CDR3 protein: CSAGWQNTEAFF. The CDR3 coding sequence is TGCAGCGCCGGATGGCAAAACACTGAAGCTTTCTTT.

The gene calls are TRBV5-1 and TRBJ1-2; 9 bases match TRBD1. This CDR3 comprises 15 residues. Looked up from germline, CDR1 is SGHRS and CDR2 is YFSETQ. V trimming: 0 bases; J trimming: 7 bases; junction bases outside the gene matches: 7. In nucleotides, the CDR3 is TGCGCCAGCAGCTTGGTGGGACAGGGAGATGGTGGCTACACCTTC. Translation: CASSLVGQGDGGYTF. The full variable domain, with the rest looked up from reference TRBV5-1 and TRBJ1-2, is KAGVTQTPRYLIKTRGQQVTLSCSPISGHRSVSWYQQTPGQGLQFLFEYFSETQRNKGNFPGRFSGRQFSNSRSEMNVSTLELGDSALYLCASSLVGQGDGGYTFGSGTRLTVV.

This clone was seen a single time. CDR3 region: CASSSSRSNEQYF. In DNA form, the CDR3 reads TGTGCCAGCAGCAGTTCCAGGTCTAACGAGCAGTACTTC. The chain employs TRBV11-2 and TRBJ2-7; no reliable D call. The CDR3 is made up of 13 amino acids. V lost 5 bases and J lost 5, with 13 bases in between. The germline V gene has CDR1 SGHAT and CDR2 FQNNGV.

The V and J genes are TRBV6-1 and TRBJ2-5, with TRBD2 matching over 11 bases. Per germline, CDR1 MNHNS and CDR2 SASEGT. V trimming: 0 bases; J trimming: 2 bases; junction bases outside the gene matches: 2. This CDR3 spans 16 amino acids. This chain's CDR3 is CASSEAGTSGQETQYF. The DNA of the CDR3 is TGTGCCAGCAGTGAAGCAGGGACTAGCGGTCAAGAGACCCAGTACTTC.